The next 27 T cell receptor beta chains were all read from a single sample in a study of blood T cell repertoires in COVID-19. TCRdb's table, derived via immunoSEQ multiplex PCR, lists solely in-frame clones and lacks some. The sample has over 200,000 clones; approximately 82% are singletons. Source material: peripheral blood. The receptors derive from a woman aged 50 to 60 with acute or convalescent COVID-19.

This rearrangement joins TRBV6-2 or TRBV6-3 to TRBJ2-7, with unresolved D. The CDR3 sequence is 14 residues long. Trimming shortened V by 2 bases and J by 4 bases, and 12 bases separated the two germline ends. Germline CDR1 MNHEY, CDR2 SVGEGT. The CDR3: CASSYAGRVYEQYF. DNA of the CDR3: TGTGCCAGCAGTTACGCAGGCAGAGTTTACGAGCAGTACTTC.

The chain joins TRBV29-1 to TRBJ2-7; maybe TRBD1 (6 bases). The germline V gene has CDR1 SQVTM and CDR2 ANQGSEA. V was pared by 2 bases and J by 5 bases, with 13 bases between. The CDR3 has 13 residues. The CDR3 coding sequence is TGCAGCGTTGAATTGGCAGGGGACCACGAGCAGTACTTC. This sequence encodes CSVELAGDHEQYF.

The rearrangement joins TRBV5-8 to TRBJ1-4, with TRBD1 matching over 12 bases. Trimming cost V 0 bases and J 8 bases; bases outside gene matches: 8. The CDR3 consists of 17 residues. The germline gives CDR1 SGHTS, CDR2 YDEGEE. CDR3 region: CASSLGGTGGLGEKLFF. The DNA for the CDR3 is TGTGCCAGCAGCTTGGGAGGGACAGGGGGCTTAGGAGAAAAACTGTTTTTT.

The chain's CDR3 is CASSWDKSSGNTIYF. As DNA, the CDR3 is TGTGCCAGTAGCTGGGACAAGAGCTCTGGAAACACCATATATTTT. This chain links TRBV19 with TRBJ1-3, with a possible D match to TRBD1 (6 bases). The CDR3 runs to 15 residues. Germline V gene lookup returns CDR1 LNHDA and CDR2 SQIVND (reference sequence). With 6 bases removed from V and 0 bases from J, the gap between germline ends came to 12 bases.

The chain employs TRBV10-1 and TRBJ2-2; D is unresolved. The germline CDR1 and CDR2 sequences are WNHNN and SYGVQD (reference sequence). CDR3 length: 13 residues. V gave up 5 bases and J gave up 5 bases, with 9 bases separating them. The CDR3 reads CASSRALTGELFF. The CDR3 coding sequence is TGCGCCAGCAGTCGCGCCCTTACCGGGGAGCTGTTTTTT.

This clone has just a few counts. This chain uses TRBV18 with TRBJ1-2, with 8 bases matching TRBD1. The CDR3 length is 15 residues. V was clipped by 3 bases and J by 5 bases; unmatched bases: 8. The germline V gene has CDR1 KGHSH and CDR2 LQKENI. The DNA of the CDR3 is TGTGCCAGCTCACCCGGGCCAGGACAGGGTTATGGCTACACCTTC. Protein product: CASSPGPGQGYGYTF.

The chain has TRBV6-5 and TRBJ2-1, with 9 bases matching TRBD1. Germline V lookup: CDR1 MNHEY, CDR2 SVGAGI. The V segment lost 10 bases and the J segment 4 bases; nucleotides outside the gene matches: 5. The CDR3 length is 13 residues. The CDR3 loop reads CATDRGSYNEQFF. DNA of the CDR3: TGTGCCACCGACAGGGGGTCGTACAATGAGCAGTTCTTC.

This chain uses TRBV28 with TRBJ1-3, with D possibly TRBD1 on 6 matching bases. The CDR3 loop spans 15 amino acids. V was shortened by 7 bases and J by 4 bases, with 17 bases between the two germline ends. From germline, CDR1 is MDHEN and CDR2 SYDVKM. The CDR3 spells CASTEAGDNGNTIYF. In DNA form, the CDR3 reads TGTGCCAGCACAGAGGCAGGGGATAACGGAAACACCATATATTTT.

The DNA for the CDR3 is TGTGCCAGCAGTTCCAGGATAAGCTACACCTTC. Residues: CASSSRISYTF. The rearrangement joins TRBV12-3 or TRBV12-4 to TRBJ1-2, with D unclear. V was trimmed by 4 bases and J by 9 bases, leaving 9 bases between them. The CDR3 runs 11 residues.

This chain links TRBV6-1 with TRBJ1-2; a possible D gene is TRBD1 (5 bases). CDR3 length equals 17 residues. Germline CDR1 is MNHNS and CDR2 is SASEGT. Trimming removed 0 bases at V and 6 bases at J, with 20 bases between. This CDR3 is CASSEALTDKVRHGYTF. The CDR3 DNA reads TGTGCCAGCAGTGAAGCTTTGACGGACAAAGTAAGACATGGCTACACCTTC.

The CDR3 DNA follows: TGTGCCAGCAGCCCACAGGGCAATTCTGAGCAGTTCTTC. It translates to CASSPQGNSEQFF. The chain recombines TRBV27 with TRBJ2-1, with D perhaps TRBD1 (6 bases). The CDR3 is made up of 13 amino acids. V was cut by 6 bases and J by 9 bases, with 15 bases left in between. Germline assignment: CDR1 MNHEY and CDR2 SMNVEV (reference sequence).

The rearrangement joins TRBV28 to TRBJ2-4, with 7 bases matching TRBD1. The CDR3 sequence is 17 residues long. Germline V lookup: CDR1 MDHEN, CDR2 SYDVKM. V shed 3 bases and J 0 bases; nucleotides not matched to a gene: 8. DNA for the CDR3: TGTGCCAGCAGTTTCTTCGGCCAGGGGGTAGCCAAAAACATTCAGTACTTC. It translates to CASSFFGQGVAKNIQYF.

The CDR3 DNA reads TGTGCCAGCAACCCCGGGGGTACTGAAGCTTTCTTT. It encodes CASNPGGTEAFF. The V gene is TRBV12-3 or TRBV12-4, the J gene TRBJ1-1; weak D call: TRBD1 (5 bases). This CDR3 is built from 12 residues. Trimming left V 7 bases short and J 5 bases short, with 11 bases between.

The chain is built from TRBV15 and TRBJ2-7; 10 nucleotides match TRBD1. CDR1 LNHNV and CDR2 YYDKDF come from the germline V gene (reference sequence). J gave up 7 bases and V 3 bases, and 9 bases lay outside the gene matches. This CDR3 is built from 15 residues. The CDR3 reads CATSSTGTGEGEQYF. CDR3 bases: TGTGCCACCAGCAGCACCGGGACAGGGGAGGGGGAGCAGTACTTC.

J is TRBJ1-2 and V is TRBV6-4; possibly TRBD1 for D (6 bases). The V and J ends lost 0 bases and 0 bases respectively, with 11 bases between them. This CDR3 is built from 16 residues. CDR1 is MRHNA, CDR2 SNTAGT, per germline. Here the CDR3 DNA reads TGTGCCAGCAGTGACTCTGACAGGACTGCTAACTATGGCTACACCTTC. It is translated as CASSDSDRTANYGYTF.

This clone was detected once. The chain links TRBV5-1 to TRBJ2-4; tentatively, D is TRBD1 (7 bases). The V gene's germline CDR1 is SGHRS and CDR2 YFSETQ. This CDR3 has 16 residues. The V end lost 0 bases, the J end lost 8 bases, and 18 bases lay between the germline ends. The CDR3: CASSLGTGGIKDIQYF. The CDR3 region has the DNA TGCGCCAGCAGCTTGGGGACAGGAGGGATTAAGGACATTCAGTACTTC.

The chain recombines TRBV6-5 with TRBJ2-7; D possibly corresponds to TRBD1 (6 bases). Germline V gene sequence: CDR1 MNHEY, CDR2 SVGAGI. The CDR3 extends over 15 amino acids. V shed 7 bases and J shed 1 base, with 17 bases lying between them. The CDR3 here is CASKMGETGSYEQYF. DNA for the CDR3: TGTGCCAGCAAAATGGGTGAGACAGGTTCCTACGAGCAGTACTTC.

This clone was seen once. This rearrangement joins TRBV29-1 to TRBJ2-7, with 7 nucleotides matching TRBD1. The J segment lost 4 bases and the V segment lost 5 bases, leaving 5 bases of the junction unmatched. The CDR3 extends over 12 amino acids. Germline loops: CDR1 SQVTM, CDR2 ANQGSEA. The CDR3: CSVRGQTYEQYF. The CDR3, as DNA: TGCAGCGTTAGGGGACAGACATACGAGCAGTACTTC.

The chain couples TRBV7-2 to TRBJ1-2; D is possibly TRBD1 (6 bases). Per the germline V gene, CDR1 is SGHTA and CDR2 is FQGNSA. The CDR3 has 14 residues. V lost 2 bases and J 8 bases, leaving 15 bases between the germline ends. CDR3 DNA: TGTGCCAGCAGCTTATCACAGGGTCAGGGGGGCTACACCTTC. This translates into CASSLSQGQGGYTF.

V and J are TRBV6-2 or TRBV6-3 and TRBJ2-1; 9 bases map to TRBD1. Germline lookup yields CDR1 MNHEY and CDR2 SVGEGT. CDR3 length: 14 amino acids. The J segment lost 7 bases and the V segment lost 6 bases, leaving 7 bases of the junction unmatched. This CDR3 reads CASSPTGGRNEQFF. DNA of the CDR3: TGTGCCAGCAGCCCCACAGGGGGCAGGAATGAGCAGTTCTTC.

The CDR3 DNA is TGTGCCAGCCGGACAAAGATGAACACTGAAGCTTTCTTT. Its protein product is CASRTKMNTEAFF. The chain carries TRBV19 and TRBJ1-1; TRBD1 is a possible D gene (5 bases). The ends were cut back, 9 bases at V and 0 bases at J, with 11 bases in the middle. The CDR3 totals 13 residues. The V gene's germline CDR1 is LNHDA and CDR2 SQIVND (reference sequence).

The V gene is TRBV18, the J gene TRBJ2-7; TRBD1 might be the D (6 bases). Trimming cost V 1 base and J 0 bases, with 7 bases left between them. The CDR3 is made up of 14 amino acids. Germline V CDR1 and CDR2: KGHSH, LQKENI. Written as DNA, the CDR3 is TGTGCCAGCTCACCACGGACAGACTCCTACGAGCAGTACTTC. This codes for CASSPRTDSYEQYF.

This chain joins TRBV2 and TRBJ2-1; 13 nucleotides match TRBD2. J gave up 6 bases and V 5 bases, and 4 bases lay outside the gene matches. This CDR3 spans 15 amino acids. CDR1 and CDR2 (germline): SNHLY, FYNNEI. The CDR3 bases are TGTGCCAGCAGTTTACTAGCGGGAGGGGGCAATGAGCAGTTCTTC. Its protein is CASSLLAGGGNEQFF.

The chain has TRBV19 and TRBJ2-5; 14 nucleotides line up with TRBD2. V lost 0 bases, J lost 2 bases, and 5 bases stayed unmatched. The CDR3 runs 18 residues. The V gene's germline CDR1 is LNHDA and CDR2 SQIVND (reference sequence). The CDR3 coding sequence is TGTGCCAGTAGTATAGATTTTTGGACTAGCGGGAGGCAAGAGACCCAGTACTTC. It yields the protein CASSIDFWTSGRQETQYF.

The V and J genes are TRBV11-3 and TRBJ2-3, with TRBD2 matching over 7 bases. The trim removed 5 bases at V and 4 bases at J, leaving 12 bases unmatched. The CDR3 is 16 residues long. In germline, CDR1 is SGHNT, CDR2 YENEEA. In DNA form, the CDR3 reads TGTGCCAGCAGCAAAAGGACTAGTGGGGGTCCAGATACGCAGTATTTT. The encoded protein is CASSKRTSGGPDTQYF.

This chain uses TRBV9 with TRBJ2-7; possibly TRBD2 for D (6 bases). This CDR3 contains 14 residues. Germline V CDR1 and CDR2: SGDLS, YYNGEE. Trimming shortened V by 10 bases and J by 2 bases, and 19 bases separated the two germline ends. The CDR3 DNA reads as TGTGCCGGCGCCAAGGAGGGGCGCCCCTACGAGCAGTACTTC. It encodes CAGAKEGRPYEQYF.

The V gene is TRBV28, the J gene TRBJ2-3; 11 positions agree with TRBD2. The CDR3 covers 16 residues. The V segment lost 4 bases and the J segment 2 bases; nucleotides outside the gene matches: 5. CDR1 MDHEN and CDR2 SYDVKM come from the germline V gene. This CDR3 is CASSSILAGVTDTQYF. The CDR3 bases are TGTGCCAGCAGTTCAATACTAGCGGGAGTCACAGATACGCAGTATTTT.